The 10 T cell receptor beta chains listed next were all sequenced from one sample in a study of T cell responses to AZD1222 COVID-19 vaccine. Assay: immunoSEQ multiplex PCR; the TCRdb copy retains only in-frame clones and omits some. This table has about 120,000 clones, 75% to 90% appearing once. Material: peripheral blood, obtained on day 0 of AZD1222 vaccination. These receptors all stem from an adult in good health.

The chain couples TRBV6-2 or TRBV6-3 to TRBJ1-2; 10 bases align to TRBD1. This CDR3 spans 16 amino acids. CDR1 and CDR2 (germline): MNHEY, SVGEGT. V lost 2 bases to trimming and J lost 3 bases; unmatched junction nucleotides: 6. CDR3 nucleotides: TGTGCCAGCAGTTACGCGAAGACAGGGGGCGACTATGGCTACACCTTC. Its protein product is CASSYAKTGGDYGYTF.

The V and J genes are TRBV12-3 or TRBV12-4 and TRBJ2-7; D is possibly TRBD2 (6 bases). This CDR3 spans 11 amino acids. V gave up 8 bases and J gave up 6 bases, with 11 bases separating them. This CDR3 is CASGGGVEQYF. Here the CDR3 DNA reads TGTGCCAGCGGGGGAGGCGTCGAGCAGTACTTC.

This sequence joins TRBV9 and TRBJ1-1; no clear D. The CDR3 extends over 13 amino acids. The germline V and J ends were trimmed by 1 base and 3 bases, with 7 bases remaining between them. CDR1 is SGDLS, CDR2 YYNGEE, per germline. The DNA of the CDR3 is TGTGCCAGCAGCGTAACGGAAGACACTGAAGCTTTCTTT. This codes for CASSVTEDTEAFF.

The rearrangement joins TRBV7-2 to TRBJ2-1; 11 nucleotides align to TRBD2. Germline V gives CDR1 SGHTA, CDR2 FQGNSA. This CDR3 is 16 amino acids long. After removal of 4 bases from V and 5 bases from J, the junction contained 7 bases not matched to a gene. CDR3: CASSSRGTSGDNEQFF. Written as DNA, the CDR3 is TGTGCCAGCAGCTCGAGGGGGACTAGCGGTGACAATGAGCAGTTCTTC.

This clone has a handful of counts. The chain employs TRBV4-3 and TRBJ1-2; no firm D call. Germline V gives CDR1 LGHNA, CDR2 YSLEER. V lost 0 bases and J 1 base, leaving 9 bases between the germline ends. The CDR3 runs 15 residues. The CDR3 DNA follows: TGCGCCAGCAGCCAAGATCCCGGGAATAACTATGGCTACACCTTC. It codes for CASSQDPGNNYGYTF.

This clone has only one observation. The chain couples TRBV27 to TRBJ2-2, with 9 bases that match TRBD1. V shed 7 bases and J 8 bases; nucleotides not matched to a gene: 8. Germline CDR1 reads MNHEY; CDR2 reads SMNVEV (reference sequence). The CDR3 covers 14 residues. Here the CDR3 reads CASTSGQGRGELFF. CDR3 in DNA: TGTGCCAGCACCTCGGGACAGGGCAGAGGGGAGCTGTTTTTT.

The J gene is TRBJ1-2, the V gene TRBV28; D perhaps matches TRBD1 (5 bases). CDR3 length equals 13 residues. Between the trimmed V and J ends, which lost 2 bases and 8 bases, there was a span of 12 bases. Germline V lookup: CDR1 MDHEN, CDR2 SYDVKM. The CDR3 sequence: CASSLRQTGGYTF. The DNA for the CDR3 is TGTGCCAGCAGTTTACGACAGACTGGGGGCTACACCTTC.

This chain links TRBV6-2 or TRBV6-3 with TRBJ1-5; the D gene is possibly TRBD1 (6 bases). The CDR3 is 17 amino acids. V was cut by 5 bases and J by 1 base, with 18 bases left in between. The germline gives CDR1 MNHEY, CDR2 SVGEGT. The CDR3 sequence: CASSSEQGRGSNQPQHF. CDR3 sequence (DNA): TGTGCCAGCAGTAGCGAACAGGGACGGGGGAGCAATCAGCCCCAGCATTTT.

The J gene is TRBJ1-5, the V gene TRBV2; no clear D. V lost 8 bases and J 0 bases, leaving 8 bases between the germline ends. The germline V gene has CDR1 SNHLY and CDR2 FYNNEI. There are 13 residues in the CDR3. In nucleotides, the CDR3 is TGTGCCAGCCGGGGATATAGCAATCAGCCCCAGCATTTT. This codes for CASRGYSNQPQHF. The variable domain in full, completed from reference TRBV2 and TRBJ1-5, reads EPEVTQTPSHQVTQMGQEVILRCVPISNHLYFYWYRQILGQKVEFLVSFYNNEISEKSEIFDDQFSVERPDGSNFTLKIRSTKLEDSAMYFCASRGYSNQPQHFGDGTRLSIL.

The J gene is TRBJ1-5, the V gene TRBV30; the D is unclear. Trimming took off 5 bases at V and 5 bases at J, with 13 bases between the two ends. CDR3 length: 13 residues. Germline V gene lookup returns CDR1 GTSNPN and CDR2 SVGIG (reference sequence). The CDR3 sequence: CAWAEMEDQPQHF. The CDR3 DNA is TGTGCCTGGGCCGAAATGGAGGATCAGCCCCAGCATTTT.